This TCR beta chain was recorded in a study of cytomegalovirus exposure and HLA in healthy donors. Whole-study results and caveats: In a later analysis, first-cohort TCR clusters were found to tend to co-occur in the 100 to 150 validation repertoires.

Repertoires were generated with immunoSEQ multiplex PCR, while TCRdb's copy carries only in-frame clones and drops some. This sample has approximately 70,000 clones, with 94% found just once. V shed 4 bases and J 0 bases; nucleotides not matched to a gene: 7. This CDR3 has 16 residues. The germline gives CDR1 SGDLS, CDR2 YYNGEE. With respect to this clone: Its antigen is undetermined.

This chain links TRBV9 with TRBJ2-1; TRBD2 matches 7 bases. The specimen was PBMCs. This TCR was recovered from a woman in her late teens or twenties in good health and CMV-seronegative. CDR3 DNA: TGTGCCAGCAGCCCCCTAGCGGTCAGCTCCTACAATGAGCAGTTCTTC. Its protein product is CASSPLAVSSYNEQFF.